A selection of T cell receptor beta chains follows, all from one sample in a study of regulatory T cells in long-lasting Graves disease. TCRdb re-called the multiplex PCR reads through MiXCR, storing one row per CDR3 protein. This table has approximately 470,000 distinct CDR3 sequences, less than 25% appearing once. The sample in question was peripheral blood mononuclear cells (PBMCs), obtained when the disease was refractory, from a patient treated with antithyroid drugs. The receptors shown here come from a female donor with Graves disease. CDR3s include the opening cysteine and the closing phenylalanine or tryptophan. Fields, in order: J gene, clone size, D gene, V gene, CDR3 protein, CDR3 DNA. A D gene is named only where the DNA matches it firmly. The size field is filled for only some rows; it gives once, few, many or a size class.

J: TRBJ2-7; size: many; D: -; V: TRBV7-9; CDR3: CASSALLRDEQYF; DNA: TGTGCCAGCAGCGCCCTCCTCCGGGACGAGCAGTACTTC
J: TRBJ2-7; size: -; D: -; V: TRBV27; CDR3: CASSLSWTDEYEQYF; DNA: TGTGCCAGCAGTTTATCCTGGACAGACGAATACGAGCAGTACTTC
J: TRBJ2-7; size: -; D: -; V: TRBV14; CDR3: CASSQEGLLYEQYF; DNA: TGTGCCAGCAGCCAAGAAGGGCTTCTCTACGAGCAGTACTTC
J: TRBJ2-7; size: -; D: TRBD2; V: TRBV9; CDR3: CASSARLAGGGEQYF; DNA: TGTGCCAGCAGCGCCAGACTAGCGGGAGGCGGCGAGCAGTACTTC
J: TRBJ1-6; size: -; D: -; V: TRBV5-1; CDR3: CASSLLGQNNSPLHF; DNA: TGCGCCAGCAGCTTGTTGGGACAAAATAATTCACCCCTCCACTTT
J: TRBJ2-2; size: -; D: -; V: TRBV29-1; CDR3: CSVEENPGELFF; DNA: TGCAGCGTTGAAGAAAACCCCGGGGAGCTGTTTTTT
J: TRBJ2-5; size: -; D: -; V: TRBV14; CDR3: CASSHGGRRETQYF; DNA: TGTGCCAGCAGCCACGGGGGAAGGCGAGAGACCCAGTACTTC
J: TRBJ2-7; size: few; D: -; V: TRBV20-1; CDR3: CSGTRRGLYEQYF; DNA: TGCAGTGGGACGCGGCGGGGGCTCTACGAGCAGTACTTC
J: TRBJ2-7; size: many; D: TRBD1; V: TRBV28; CDR3: CASSPGTETYEQYF; DNA: TGTGCCAGCAGCCCCGGGACAGAGACCTACGAGCAGTACTTC
J: TRBJ2-7; size: many; D: -; V: TRBV7-9; CDR3: CASSPQGLLFPEQYF; DNA: TGTGCCAGCAGCCCTCAGGGCCTCCTGTTCCCCGAGCAGTACTTC
J: TRBJ2-1; size: -; D: -; V: TRBV12-3/TRBV12-4; CDR3: CASSPSVAGNYNEQFF; DNA: TGTGCCAGCAGTCCCTCCGTGGCGGGAAACTACAATGAGCAGTTCTTC
J: TRBJ1-4; size: many; D: -; V: TRBV19; CDR3: CASREGEKLFF; DNA: TGTGCCAGTCGGGAGGGAGAAAAACTGTTTTTT
J: TRBJ2-7; size: many; D: TRBD1; V: TRBV28; CDR3: CASSLLQGSNEQYF; DNA: TGTGCCAGCAGTTTACTACAGGGGAGCAACGAGCAGTACTTC
J: TRBJ2-5; size: few; D: -; V: TRBV20-1; CDR3: CSANWERETQYF; DNA: TGCAGTGCTAATTGGGAGAGGGAGACCCAGTACTTC
J: TRBJ1-2; size: many; D: -; V: TRBV20-1; CDR3: CSASAQGYNYGYTF; DNA: TGCAGTGCTAGCGCACAGGGCTACAACTATGGCTACACCTTC
J: TRBJ2-2; size: few; D: -; V: TRBV5-1; CDR3: CASSLAGPGYTGELFF; DNA: TGCGCCAGCAGCTTGGCAGGCCCAGGCTACACCGGGGAGCTGTTTTTT
J: TRBJ2-2; size: -; D: -; V: TRBV5-1; CDR3: CASRDEPTRPGELFF; DNA: TGCGCCAGCAGGGACGAACCAACCCGGCCCGGGGAGCTGTTTTTT
J: TRBJ2-7; size: -; D: -; V: TRBV7-9; CDR3: CASSLALGGEQYF; DNA: TGTGCCAGCAGCTTAGCGCTGGGCGGGGAGCAGTACTTC
J: TRBJ1-3; size: few; D: -; V: TRBV29-1; CDR3: CSVEKGNTIYF; DNA: TGCAGCGTTGAAAAAGGAAACACCATATATTTT
J: TRBJ2-7; size: many; D: -; V: TRBV14; CDR3: CASSPGPFSEQYF; DNA: TGTGCCAGCAGCCCCGGCCCGTTTAGCGAGCAGTACTTC
J: TRBJ1-1; size: -; D: -; V: TRBV19; CDR3: CATTLDTRELNTEAFF; DNA: TGTGCCACCACCTTGGACACCCGAGAGTTGAACACTGAAGCTTTCTTT
J: TRBJ2-5; size: many; D: TRBD2; V: TRBV30; CDR3: CAWSRLAETQYF; DNA: TGTGCCTGGAGCCGACTAGCGGAGACCCAGTACTTC
J: TRBJ2-2; size: -; D: -; V: TRBV5-1; CDR3: CASSFLLDSSTGELFF; DNA: TGCGCCAGCAGCTTTTTACTTGACTCCTCCACCGGGGAGCTGTTTTTT
J: TRBJ1-5; size: few; D: -; V: TRBV10-3; CDR3: CAIGHSNQPQHF; DNA: TGTGCCATTGGACATAGCAATCAGCCCCAGCATTTT
J: TRBJ2-7; size: many; D: TRBD1; V: TRBV29-1; CDR3: CSDRDRDREQYF; DNA: TGCAGCGACCGGGACAGGGATCGTGAGCAGTACTTC
J: TRBJ2-1; size: many; D: TRBD2; V: TRBV5-6; CDR3: CASSPAGGPSYNEQFF; DNA: TGTGCCAGCAGCCCAGCGGGAGGGCCCAGCTACAATGAGCAGTTCTTC
J: TRBJ2-7; size: -; D: -; V: TRBV20-1; CDR3: CSARGLVTSYEQYF; DNA: TGCAGTGCTAGAGGGCTAGTGACGTCCTACGAGCAGTACTTC
J: TRBJ2-7; size: many; D: -; V: TRBV7-9; CDR3: CASSPGPAGSYEQYF; DNA: TGTGCCAGCAGCCCCGGGCCAGCGGGTAGCTACGAGCAGTACTTC
J: TRBJ2-2; size: many; D: -; V: TRBV5-6; CDR3: CASSFENTGELFF; DNA: TGTGCCAGCAGCTTCGAGAACACCGGGGAGCTGTTTTTT
J: TRBJ1-6; size: many; D: -; V: TRBV28; CDR3: CASRYRSSPLHF; DNA: TGTGCCAGCAGATACAGGTCTTCACCCCTCCACTTT
J: TRBJ1-5; size: few; D: -; V: TRBV7-9; CDR3: CASSLALTQPQHF; DNA: TGTGCCAGCAGCTTAGCCCTCACACAGCCCCAGCATTTT
J: TRBJ2-7; size: -; D: -; V: TRBV7-2; CDR3: CASSFGVGNYEQYF; DNA: TGTGCCAGCAGCTTCGGTGTCGGGAACTACGAGCAGTACTTC
J: TRBJ1-2; size: many; D: -; V: TRBV6-5; CDR3: CASSYSAEAGYTF; DNA: TGTGCCAGCAGTTACAGTGCGGAGGCTGGCTACACCTTC
J: TRBJ1-5; size: -; D: -; V: TRBV3-1; CDR3: CASSQGTGNSNQPQHF; DNA: TGTGCCAGCAGCCAAGGGACGGGTAATAGCAATCAGCCCCAGCATTTT
J: TRBJ2-2; size: -; D: TRBD2; V: TRBV27; CDR3: CASSQGTSGVLGELFF; DNA: TGTGCCAGCAGTCAAGGGACTAGCGGGGTCCTGGGGGAGCTGTTTTTT
J: TRBJ1-2; size: few; D: -; V: TRBV6-5; CDR3: CASSYSGGVGYGYTF; DNA: TGTGCCAGCAGTTACTCTGGGGGGGTCGGATATGGCTACACCTTC
J: TRBJ2-7; size: many; D: -; V: TRBV27; CDR3: CASRDRLEPYEQYF; DNA: TGTGCCAGCCGAGACCGACTAGAACCGTACGAGCAGTACTTC
J: TRBJ1-2; size: many; D: -; V: TRBV6-1; CDR3: CASSEIYRAGYTF; DNA: TGTGCCAGCAGTGAGATCTACAGGGCTGGCTACACCTTC
J: TRBJ1-1; size: many; D: -; V: TRBV27; CDR3: CASSLWGEANTEAFF; DNA: TGTGCCAGCAGTTTATGGGGGGAAGCCAACACTGAAGCTTTCTTT
J: TRBJ2-7; size: -; D: TRBD1; V: TRBV6-4; CDR3: CASSGQGDLHEQYF; DNA: TGTGCCAGCAGCGGACAGGGGGATCTCCACGAGCAGTACTTC
J: TRBJ1-4; size: -; D: -; V: TRBV4-2; CDR3: CASSRPGLSNEKLFF; DNA: TGTGCCAGCAGCAGGCCAGGGCTATCTAATGAAAAACTGTTTTTT
J: TRBJ1-4; size: -; D: -; V: TRBV14; CDR3: CASSQEQVANEKLFF; DNA: TGTGCCAGCAGCCAAGAACAGGTTGCTAATGAAAAACTGTTTTTT
J: TRBJ2-7; size: many; D: -; V: TRBV6-1; CDR3: CASSEYYEAYEQYF; DNA: TGTGCCAGCAGTGAATACTACGAAGCCTACGAGCAGTACTTC
J: TRBJ1-1; size: many; D: -; V: TRBV28; CDR3: CATSPRHLNTEAFF; DNA: TGTGCCACCTCTCCCAGACACTTGAACACTGAAGCTTTCTTT
J: TRBJ2-7; size: -; D: -; V: TRBV3-1; CDR3: CASSRIVGEQYF; DNA: TGTGCCAGCAGCCGCATAGTCGGCGAGCAGTACTTC
J: TRBJ1-4; size: many; D: -; V: TRBV7-9; CDR3: CASSLDVEKLFF; DNA: TGTGCCAGCAGCTTAGATGTGGAAAAACTGTTTTTT
J: TRBJ2-5; size: few; D: -; V: TRBV10-2; CDR3: CASSEPGYQETQYF; DNA: TGCGCCAGCAGTGAGCCGGGATACCAAGAGACCCAGTACTTC
J: TRBJ2-5; size: many; D: -; V: TRBV19; CDR3: CASSTGGAETQYF; DNA: TGTGCCAGTAGCACAGGGGGGGCAGAGACCCAGTACTTC
J: TRBJ1-2; size: many; D: -; V: TRBV9; CDR3: CASSEGLRNYGYTF; DNA: TGTGCCAGCAGTGAGGGGTTGCGGAACTATGGCTACACCTTC
J: TRBJ1-5; size: many; D: -; V: TRBV6-1; CDR3: CASSAFAGPGPQHF; DNA: TGTGCCAGCAGTGCCTTCGCGGGACCTGGGCCCCAGCATTTT
J: TRBJ1-5; size: few; D: TRBD1; V: TRBV30; CDR3: CAWSDRGPVGNQPQHF; DNA: TGTGCCTGGAGTGACAGGGGGCCTGTTGGCAATCAGCCCCAGCATTTT
J: TRBJ1-5; size: few; D: -; V: TRBV29-1; CDR3: CSVEAGRGGDSNQPQHF; DNA: TGCAGCGTTGAGGCAGGGCGAGGGGGGGATAGCAATCAGCCCCAGCATTTT